The 29 T cell receptor beta chains below were found in one sample sequenced in a study of T cell clonality in common variable immunodeficiency (dated by TCRdb to the mid-2010s). On the study overall, not on this receptor specifically: Fewer deletions and N-nucleotide insertions were reportedly observed in CVID TCRbeta sequences, and highly modified clones with 13 or more V deletions were reportedly absent from CVID TCRbeta sequences.

Receptor amplification or capture employed the immunoSEQ multiplex PCR assay. TCRdb mirrors the immuneACCESS table, restricted to in-frame sequences. Some clones are absent from its copies; in checked studies, under half trace to an unresolved V gene, and the reason for the others is unknown. Across this sample, about 7,000 clones were tabulated and none appeared just once. Of the sample, about 20% is held by the ten largest clones. Their specific antigens are unknown. Specimen: peripheral blood mononuclear cells. These receptors were taken from a human donor with common variable immunodeficiency.

Note on this clone: The missing CDR3 end, 3 residues past where the read stops, is filled in from the germline J gene. The J gene is TRBJ1-4, the V gene TRBV20-1; 10 positions agree with TRBD1. The CDR3 has 16 residues. From germline, CDR1 is DFQATT and CDR2 SNEGSKA (reference sequence). With V trimmed by 1 base and J by 0 bases, 2 bases remained unmatched. The CDR3 spells CSARGGTGATNEKLFF. The CDR3 DNA, read in part, is TGCAGTGCTAGAGGCGGGACAGGGGCAACTAATGAAAAA.

By share, this clone ranks as medium-sized. The CDR3 end lies 3 residues beyond the end of the read and is filled in from the germline J gene. The chain joins TRBV14 to TRBJ1-1; D may be TRBD1 (6 bases). Germline-derived CDR1 and CDR2 are SGHDN and FVKESK. The CDR3 loop spans 13 amino acids. CDR3 sequence: CASRQTTGSEAFF. The CDR3 bases that were read are TGTGCCAGCAGGCAAACAACAGGGTCCGAA.

Notes on this clone: The read terminates 3 residues ahead of where the CDR3 ends, so the germline J gene completes it. The chain links TRBV18 to TRBJ2-7; 7 positions match TRBD1. The CDR3 is 14 residues long. The junction had 8 bases not matched to a gene; V was cut back by 6 bases and J by 3 bases. From germline, CDR1 is KGHSH and CDR2 LQKENI. Partial CDR3 DNA: TGTGCCAGCTCGTCTAGGACAGGTCACTACGAG. It specifies CASSSRTGHYE. The complete CDR3 sequence is CASSSRTGHYEQYF.

This clone turned up a few times. The observed sequence ends 3 residues before the CDR3 terminus, with the missing tail filled in from the germline J gene. The J gene is TRBJ2-7, the V gene TRBV19; the match to TRBD2 covers 9 bases. J lost 2 bases, V lost 3 bases, and 5 bases had no gene match. The CDR3 totals 15 residues. Germline CDR1 LNHDA, CDR2 SQIVND (reference sequence). CDR3: CASSIETSGAYEQYF. The part of the CDR3 DNA that was read is TGTGCCAGTAGTATTGAGACTAGCGGAGCCTACGAG.

At least ten counts were recorded for this clone. The read comes to an end 3 residues before the CDR3 does, leaving the germline J gene to fill in the end. The chain recombines TRBV7-2 with TRBJ2-1, with 7 bases fitting TRBD1. V trimming: 1 base; J trimming: 9 bases; junction bases outside the gene matches: 9. Per germline, CDR1 SGHTA and CDR2 FQGNSA. This CDR3 is 15 amino acids long. Partial CDR3 DNA: TGTGCCAGCAGCTTAGGTCTCCGAGGGGGCGGTGAG. Residues: CASSLGLRGGGE. The entire CDR3 is CASSLGLRGGGEQFF.

In its sample, this clone is medium-sized (0.01 to 0.1%). The CDR3 is cut off 3 residues early in the read; its end comes from the germline J gene. The chain recombines TRBV5-1 with TRBJ2-3; D may be TRBD2 (5 bases). Trimming cost V 0 bases and J 1 base, with 9 bases left between them. This CDR3 region has 15 residues. Germline V gene lookup returns CDR1 SGHRS and CDR2 YFSETQ. The DNA read from the CDR3 is TGCGCCAGCAGCTTGGACGGGGTGGGCACAGATACG. This gives the protein CASSLDGVGTDT. The whole CDR3 reads CASSLDGVGTDTQYF.

This clone was seen more than once but under ten times. The missing CDR3 end, 3 residues past where the read stops, is filled in from the germline J gene. The chain links TRBV6-1 to TRBJ2-7, with 10 nucleotides matching TRBD2. CDR1 is MNHNS and CDR2 is SASEGT in the germline V gene. J lost 5 bases, V lost 2 bases, and 3 bases had no gene match. The CDR3 has 14 residues. The covered CDR3 bases are TGTGCCAGCAGTGAAAGCGGGAGGGAGGACGAG. This translates into CASSESGREDE. The entire CDR3 reads CASSESGREDEQYF.

This clone showed up just a few times. The read finishes 3 residues shy of the CDR3 end, and the germline J gene is used to complete it. J is TRBJ1-6 and V is TRBV6-1, with D unclear. V lost 4 bases and J lost 5, with 9 bases in between. The CDR3 runs to 14 residues. Germline V gene sequence: CDR1 MNHNS, CDR2 SASEGT. The CDR3 DNA, read in part, is TGTGCCAGCAGTGTATCACAAAATAATTCACCC. The encoded protein is CASSVSQNNSP. The CDR3, in full, reads CASSVSQNNSPLHF.

Relative to its sample, this clone is medium-sized. One end of the junction is discordant with germline, which a read error may explain. The read ends 3 residues shy of where the CDR3 ends; the end is completed using the germline J gene. The chain couples TRBV20-1 to TRBJ1-1; no reliable D call. Germline loops: CDR1 DFQATT, CDR2 SNEGSKA (reference sequence). This CDR3 spans 13 amino acids. CDR3 sequence reads: CSARDRFNTEAFF. The part of the CDR3 DNA that was read is TGCAGTGCTAGAGATCGATTTAACACAGAA.

This clone is termed medium-sized. The CDR3 end falls 3 residues outside the read, so it is completed with the germline J gene. The chain recombines TRBV20-1 with TRBJ1-2, with TRBD1 matching 12 bases. Germline loops: CDR1 DFQATT, CDR2 SNEGSKA (reference sequence). The ends lost 4 bases at V and 7 bases at J; junction bases unmatched: 7. This CDR3 is 14 amino acids long. The part of the CDR3 DNA that was read is TGCAGTGCTAATCCGGGACAGGGGGCCGGTGGC. Its translation: CSANPGQGAGG. The whole CDR3 protein reads CSANPGQGAGGYTF.

This clone was observed a few times. The read halts 3 residues ahead of the CDR3 end, with the missing end drawn from the germline J gene. The rearrangement links TRBV18 to TRBJ2-5, with TRBD2 as a possible D gene (6 bases). CDR3 size: 16 residues. Trimming removed 0 bases from V and 0 bases from J, with 11 bases in between. Germline V lookup: CDR1 KGHSH, CDR2 LQKENI. The CDR3 sequence is CASSPPLATYQETQYF. The CDR3 DNA, read in part, is TGTGCCAGCTCACCACCTCTAGCGACATACCAAGAGACC.

This clone has only a few counts. The read halts 3 residues ahead of the CDR3 end, with the missing end drawn from the germline J gene. The chain couples TRBV19 to TRBJ2-2; 9 bases match TRBD2. Trimming removed 2 bases from V and 9 bases from J; junction bases left unmatched: 4. The CDR3 runs to 14 residues. The germline CDR1 and CDR2 sequences are LNHDA and SQIVND (reference sequence). CDR3 DNA (partial): TGTGCCAGTAGTATAACGCTAGCGGGACGGGAG. It yields the protein CASSITLAGRE. The CDR3 in its entirety is CASSITLAGRELFF.

By proportion, this clone is medium-sized. The CDR3 is cut off 3 residues early in the read; its end comes from the germline J gene. The rearrangement links TRBV20-1 to TRBJ2-1; 8 bases are a match to TRBD1. The CDR3 length is 14 residues. V was pared by 3 bases and J by 4 bases, with 5 bases of the junction left unmatched. From germline, CDR1 is DFQATT and CDR2 SNEGSKA (reference sequence). Incomplete CDR3 DNA: TGCAGTGCTAGGGAAAACAGGGGGTACAATGAG. Translation: CSARENRGYNE. The whole CDR3 protein is CSARENRGYNEQFF.

Turning to this clone: Read coverage stops 3 residues before the CDR3 terminus; the germline J gene supplies the remainder. The chain joins TRBV19 to TRBJ2-3; D gene unclear. Trimming cost V 3 bases and J 2 bases, with 6 bases left between them. CDR3 length: 13 amino acids. Germline V CDR1 and CDR2: LNHDA, SQIVND (reference sequence). This chain's CDR3 is CASSIRFTDTQYF. CDR3 DNA, as far as it was read: TGTGCCAGTAGTATCCGGTTCACAGATACG.

This clone came up many times. Read data end 3 residues before the CDR3 end; the end is taken from the germline J gene. The chain is built from TRBV6-1 and TRBJ1-5; maybe TRBD1 (5 bases). The CDR3 is 15 amino acids. Deletions cut 3 bases from V and 1 base from J, with 10 bases between. CDR1 and CDR2 from the germline V gene are MNHNS and SASEGT. The sequenced CDR3 bases are TGTGCCAGCAGTGATTCAGGGTCGAGCAATCAGCCC. It translates to CASSDSGSSNQP. In full, the CDR3 is CASSDSGSSNQPQHF.

By share, this clone counts as medium-sized. Read sequence stops 3 residues before the CDR3 end, and the germline J gene provides the missing end. The rearrangement joins TRBV10-3 to TRBJ2-1, with 12 nucleotides matching TRBD2. Germline values: CDR1 ENHRY, CDR2 SYGVKD. After removal of 10 bases from V and 5 bases from J, the junction contained 6 bases not matched to a gene. The CDR3 is 14 residues long. CDR3 residues: CATKLAGGDNEQFF. The CDR3 DNA, read in part, is TGTGCCACAAAACTAGCGGGAGGAGACAATGAG.

To note about this clone: The CDR3 end falls 3 residues outside the read, so it is completed with the germline J gene. The J gene is TRBJ1-1, the V gene TRBV18, with 8 bases aligning to TRBD1. Germline trimming cut 3 bases from V and 1 base from J; bases unmatched to any gene: 13. Germline V lookup: CDR1 KGHSH, CDR2 LQKENI. CDR3 size: 18 residues. CDR3 in amino acids: CASSPGTLTGATNTEAFF. The sequenced part of the CDR3 DNA is TGTGCCAGCTCACCCGGAACACTGACAGGGGCCACGAACACTGAA. Full variable domain (missing parts from reference TRBV18 and TRBJ1-1): NAGVMQNPRHLVRRRGQEARLRCSPMKGHSHVYWYRQLPEEGLKFMVYLQKENIIDESGMPKERFSAEFPKEGPSILRIQQVVRGDSAAYFCASSPGTLTGATNTEAFFGQGTRLTVV.

This clone was picked up a small number of times. The CDR3 extends 3 residues past the end of the read, so its final part is completed from the germline J gene. The rearrangement joins TRBV19 to TRBJ2-3; D unresolved. The ends were cut back, 1 base at V and 1 base at J, with 9 bases in the middle. This CDR3 region has 15 residues. The V gene's germline CDR1 is LNHDA and CDR2 SQIVND (reference sequence). This CDR3 is CASSIAMSGTDTQYF. CDR3 bases read: TGTGCCAGTAGTATAGCAATGAGCGGCACAGATACG.

This clone was detected many times. CDR3 protein: CSATGGTGPEPQHF. CDR3 bases read: TGCAGTGCCACGGGGGGGACAGGGCCCGAGCCC. This chain joins TRBV20-1 and TRBJ1-5, with TRBD1 matching over 9 bases. The read is 3 residues too short to cover the CDR3 end, so that end is filled in from the germline J gene. The CDR3 contains 14 residues. The germline gives CDR1 DFQATT, CDR2 SNEGSKA (reference sequence). The V and J ends lost 6 bases and 8 bases, in that order; junction bases with no gene match: 11.

This clone has only a few counts. The sequenced fragment ends 3 residues before the CDR3 boundary, so the rest is inferred from the germline J gene. The chain links TRBV6-2 or TRBV6-3 to TRBJ1-5; 8 bases line up with TRBD1. This CDR3 is built from 17 residues. With 2 bases clipped from V and 0 bases from J, the junction kept 6 bases outside the gene matches. Germline V gene sequence: CDR1 MNHEY, CDR2 SVGEGT. Incomplete CDR3 DNA: TGTGCCAGCAGTTACCTGAGACAGGGGAATAGCAATCAGCCC. It translates to CASSYLRQGNSNQP. The CDR3, in full, reads CASSYLRQGNSNQPQHF.

Of note for this clone: Read coverage stops 3 residues before the CDR3 terminus; the germline J gene supplies the remainder. The V gene is TRBV19, the J gene TRBJ1-2, with D perhaps matching TRBD1 (6 bases). The CDR3 covers 14 residues. The germline V gene encodes CDR1 LNHDA and CDR2 SQIVND (reference sequence). Deletions cut 5 bases from V and 5 bases from J, with 15 bases between. The CDR3 reads CASSAPGQIYGYTF. CDR3 bases read: TGTGCCAGTAGTGCGCCGGGACAAATATATGGC.

This clone came up many times. The observed sequence ends 3 residues before the CDR3 terminus, with the missing tail filled in from the germline J gene. The chain recombines TRBV19 with TRBJ2-5; 11 bases are a match to TRBD2. Germline V lookup: CDR1 LNHDA, CDR2 SQIVND (reference sequence). V trimming: 5 bases; J trimming: 4 bases; junction bases outside the gene matches: 9. There are 16 residues in the CDR3. The sequenced part of the CDR3 DNA is TGTGCCAGTAGTCCCGTTAGCGGGAGGGCCAGAGAGACC. Residues: CASSPVSGRARET. The entire CDR3 is CASSPVSGRARETQYF.

This clone was observed at least ten times. Partial CDR3 DNA: TGCAGTGCTATCCCAGCGGGAGGAGTAGAGACC. Residues: CSAIPAGGVET. The complete CDR3 sequence is CSAIPAGGVETQYF. J is TRBJ2-5 and V is TRBV20-1, with 9 bases aligning to TRBD2. The read stops 3 residues short of the end of the CDR3; the missing end is completed from the germline J gene. The CDR3 totals 14 residues. V lost 4 bases, J lost 4 bases, and 7 bases stayed unmatched. Germline values: CDR1 DFQATT, CDR2 SNEGSKA (reference sequence).

By share of the sample, this clone is medium-sized (0.01 to 0.1%). Sequencing ends 3 residues short of the CDR3 end; the germline J gene provides the rest. J is TRBJ2-2 and V is TRBV23-1, with D maybe TRBD2 (7 bases). TRBV23-1 is an ORF, with its function uncertain. The CDR3 sequence is 15 residues long. The ends were cut back, 4 bases at V and 3 bases at J, with 12 bases in the middle. The chain's CDR3 is CASSRCGGHTGELFF. The CDR3 DNA, read in part, is TGCGCCAGCAGTCGATGCGGGGGCCACACCGGGGAG.

Worth noting for this clone: The read halts 3 residues ahead of the CDR3 end, with the missing end drawn from the germline J gene. This chain joins TRBV7-6 and TRBJ2-7, with 7 bases matching TRBD2. Germline CDR1 reads SGHVS; CDR2 reads FNYEAQ. The CDR3 is made up of 13 amino acids. With V trimmed by 3 bases and J by 3 bases, 2 bases remained unmatched. The chain's CDR3 is CASSFTSDYEQYF. The covered CDR3 bases are TGTGCCAGCAGCTTTACTAGCGACTACGAG.

This clone was seen a handful of times. The read terminates 3 residues before the CDR3 end, so the remaining end is supplied by the germline J gene. The chain combines TRBV20-1 with TRBJ2-1, with 9 bases lining up with TRBD2. Germline V CDR1 and CDR2: DFQATT, SNEGSKA (reference sequence). This CDR3 has 15 amino acids. V lost 3 bases to trimming and J lost 7 bases; unmatched junction nucleotides: 10. The sequenced part of the CDR3 DNA is TGCAGTGCTAGGTGGCGGGAGGGCCAGTGGAATGAG. This translates into CSARWREGQWNE. Given in full, the CDR3 is CSARWREGQWNEQFF.

On this clone: The read terminates 3 residues ahead of where the CDR3 ends, so the germline J gene completes it. The chain uses TRBV19 and TRBJ2-6, with D tentatively TRBD1 (5 bases). Germline-derived CDR1 and CDR2 are LNHDA and SQIVND (reference sequence). The CDR3 spans 19 residues. Trimming pared 5 bases from V and 3 bases from J, leaving 23 bases between. The CDR3 DNA, read in part, is TGTGCCAGTAGTTCCGGCAGGCCAGGGAATTTACGTGGGGCCAACGTC. Protein sequence: CASSSGRPGNLRGANV. The full CDR3 reads CASSSGRPGNLRGANVLTF.

In its sample, this clone was seen many times. The CDR3 end falls 3 residues outside the read, so it is completed with the germline J gene. This chain joins TRBV14 and TRBJ2-7; D may be TRBD2 (6 bases). The CDR3 length is 15 residues. CDR1 is SGHDN and CDR2 is FVKESK in the germline V gene. The V gene lost 3 bases and the J gene lost 4 bases, with 16 bases spanning the gap. The CDR3 bases that were read are TGTGCCAGCAGCCACTGGGACTCCCCATTTTACGAG. Its protein product is CASSHWDSPFYE. In full, the CDR3 is CASSHWDSPFYEQYF. Supplemented by reference TRBV14 and TRBJ2-7, the full variable domain reads EAGVTQFPSHSVIEKGQTVTLRCDPISGHDNLYWYRRVMGKEIKFLLHFVKESKQDESGMPNNRFLAERTGGTYSTLKVQPAELEDSGVYFCASSHWDSPFYEQYFGPGTRLTVT.

This clone was seen only a few times. The read ends 3 residues before the CDR3 terminus; that terminus is restored from the germline J gene. This chain uses TRBV6-1 with TRBJ2-5; D may be TRBD1 or TRBD2 (5 bases each). Germline loops: CDR1 MNHNS, CDR2 SASEGT. This CDR3 is 14 amino acids long. V was trimmed by 4 bases and J by 5 bases, leaving 14 bases between them. The DNA read from the CDR3 is TGTGCCAGCAGTGGATCACACGAGGGGGAGACC. Translation gives CASSGSHEGET. The whole CDR3 protein reads CASSGSHEGETQYF.